The clone carrying this T cell receptor (beta chain) was seen ten or more times. Antigen unknown. The read ends 3 residues before the CDR3 terminus; that terminus is restored from the germline J gene. The CDR3 spans 16 residues. Trimming removed 0 bases at V and 0 bases at J, with 11 bases between. CDR1 and CDR2 from the germline V gene are LNHNV and YYDKDF (reference sequence). CVID meant reduced serum IgG, IgA and/or IgM plus specific antibody deficiency. No CVID subject was ill or on immunomodulatory drugs when sampled. This sample stems from a study of T cell clonality in common variable immunodeficiency. Study-wide findings and caveats: Fewer deletions and N-nucleotide insertions were reportedly seen in common variable immunodeficiency TCR beta sequences.

CVID and control samples used equivalent genomic DNA input. Sequenced by immunoSEQ multiplex PCR; TCRdb stores in-frame clones only, minus some. The table records approximately 20,000 clones without singletons, the ten largest covering roughly 2.5%. This sequence originates from a human donor with common variable immunodeficiency. The chain employs TRBV15 and TRBJ1-1; D perhaps matches TRBD1 (5 bases). The specimen was peripheral blood mononuclear cells. The CDR3 sequence: CATSRDKGFLNTEAFF. The sequenced part of the CDR3 DNA is TGTGCCACCAGCAGAGATAAGGGGTTCCTGAACACTGAA. The full variable domain, completed using reference TRBV15 and TRBJ1-1, is DAMVIQNPRYQVTQFGKPVTLSCSQTLNHNVMYWYQQKSSQAPKLLFHYYDKDFNNEADTPDNFQSRRPNTSFCFLDIRSPGLGDTAMYLCATSRDKGFLNTEAFFGQGTRLTVV.